Shown below are 25 T cell receptor beta chains from a single sample sequenced in a study of blood T cell repertoires in COVID-19. This table comes from immunoSEQ multiplex PCR, and its TCRdb copy is limited to in-frame clones, with some not included. The sample has hundreds of thousands of clones, about 85% seen once. Sample: PBMCs or T cells enriched from blood (not recorded which). These receptors all stem from a woman aged 30 to 39 who had been exposed to COVID-19.

The CDR3 DNA follows: TGTGCCAGCAGGGATTCGAACAGGGGATTCTATGGCTACACCTTC. Translated, it gives CASRDSNRGFYGYTF. The J gene is TRBJ1-2, the V gene TRBV5-5; 7 bases are a match to TRBD1. V trimming: 5 bases; J trimming: 4 bases; junction bases outside the gene matches: 11. CDR3 length: 15 amino acids. Germline loops: CDR1 SGHKS, CDR2 YYEKEE (reference sequence).

The chain is built from TRBV5-1 and TRBJ1-2, with a tentative D call TRBD1 (5 bases). The CDR3 has 15 amino acids. Trimming pared 6 bases from V and 7 bases from J, leaving 22 bases between. Germline V gene lookup returns CDR1 SGHRS and CDR2 YFSETQ. The CDR3 sequence is CASTFGDSTSFGYTF. CDR3 bases: TGCGCCAGCACCTTTGGAGACAGCACCTCATTTGGCTACACCTTC.

The rearrangement links TRBV6-5 to TRBJ2-7; 7 nucleotides agree with TRBD1. This CDR3 region has 14 residues. Trimming cost V 0 bases and J 8 bases; bases outside gene matches: 7. Germline CDR1 MNHEY, CDR2 SVGAGI. The chain's CDR3 is CASSYSTQGKKQYF. The CDR3 coding sequence is TGTGCCAGCAGTTACTCGACACAGGGGAAAAAGCAGTACTTC.

The genes are TRBV29-1 and TRBJ2-7; 9 bases are shared with TRBD1. This CDR3 has 13 residues. CDR1 and CDR2 from the germline V gene are SQVTM and ANQGSEA. Losses at the gene ends were 4 bases for V and 4 bases for J; bases not matched to a gene: 5. The DNA for the CDR3 is TGCAGCGTTGTTAGACAGGGGGAGTACGAGCAGTACTTC. This codes for CSVVRQGEYEQYF.

CDR3 in DNA: TGTGCCAGCAGCCCATTCGACAGGTACGACACTGAAGCTTTCTTT. It encodes CASSPFDRYDTEAFF. This chain connects TRBV5-5 to TRBJ1-1; D might be TRBD1 (6 bases). The CDR3 contains 15 residues. Trimming left V 4 bases short and J 3 bases short, with 16 bases between. Looked up from germline, CDR1 is SGHKS and CDR2 is YYEKEE (reference sequence).

This clone has just a few counts. The rearrangement joins TRBV21-1 to TRBJ2-2; the table's TRBD2 call for D was not verified on the DNA. TRBV21-1 constitutes a pseudogene. CDR3 length: 19 residues. The CDR3 loop reads CASSKGALAGEMNTGELFF. The CDR3 bases are TGTGCCAGCAGCAAAGGGGCACTAGCGGGAGAAATGAACACCGGGGAGCTGTTTTTT.

This rearrangement joins TRBV27 to TRBJ1-5; TRBD1 is a possible D gene (6 bases). V was trimmed by 1 base and J by 2 bases, leaving 9 bases between them. Germline values: CDR1 MNHEY, CDR2 SMNVEV (reference sequence). This CDR3 contains 15 residues. CDR3 coding DNA: TGTGCCAGCAGTTTATTCGGGGGGCGCAATCAGCCCCAGCATTTT. As protein: CASSLFGGRNQPQHF.

The chain recombines TRBV7-3 with TRBJ2-3; 8 nucleotides line up with TRBD2. Trimming cost V 5 bases and J 0 bases; bases outside gene matches: 7. Germline assignment: CDR1 SGHTA and CDR2 FQGTGA. The length of the CDR3 is 16 residues. CDR3 region: CASSAGGGRSTDTQYF. In nucleotides, the CDR3 is TGTGCCAGCAGCGCCGGCGGGGGGCGGAGCACAGATACGCAGTATTTT.

The genes are TRBV19 and TRBJ1-5, with TRBD1 matching over 8 bases. CDR1 is LNHDA, CDR2 SQIVND, per germline (reference sequence). J gave up 4 bases and V 3 bases, and 5 bases lay outside the gene matches. The CDR3 sequence is 15 residues long. The CDR3 nucleotides are TGTGCCAGTAGTATCAATCGGGACAGGAATCAGCCCCAGCATTTT. It is translated as CASSINRDRNQPQHF.

The chain combines TRBV27 with TRBJ1-5; 10 positions match TRBD1. The CDR3 is 14 residues long. The V gene's germline CDR1 is MNHEY and CDR2 SMNVEV (reference sequence). The V gene end was trimmed by 6 bases and the J gene end by 5 bases; junction bases not matched to a gene: 4. DNA of the CDR3: TGTGCCAGCAGGCCGACAGGGGGCTATCAGCCCCAGCATTTT. This codes for CASRPTGGYQPQHF.

A few counts support this clone. Other DNA sequences of this sample code for an identical CDR3. V and J are TRBV9 and TRBJ2-5, with 11 bases aligning to TRBD2. CDR3 size: 14 residues. Germline V gene sequence: CDR1 SGDLS, CDR2 YYNGEE. V shed 2 bases, J shed 3 bases, and the junction held 0 bases outside the gene matches. This chain's CDR3 is CASSVGLAEETQYF. DNA of the CDR3: TGTGCCAGCAGCGTGGGACTAGCGGAAGAGACCCAGTACTTC.

The chain couples TRBV28 to TRBJ1-1, with D tentatively TRBD1 (5 bases). CDR1 is MDHEN, CDR2 SYDVKM, per germline. Trimming removed 2 bases at V and 1 base at J, with 11 bases between. The CDR3 length is 15 residues. The CDR3 spells CASSLHGTANTEAFF. The CDR3, as DNA: TGTGCCAGCAGTTTACACGGGACTGCGAACACTGAAGCTTTCTTT.

The V call is TRBV2, the J call TRBJ2-7; no definite D call. V lost 8 bases and J 5 bases, leaving 7 bases between the germline ends. Per germline, CDR1 SNHLY and CDR2 FYNNEI. This CDR3 comprises 10 residues. The CDR3 coding sequence is TGTGCCAGCTCGAGAAACGAGCAGTACTTC. Translation: CASSRNEQYF.

V usage is TRBV3-1 (or the pseudogene TRBV3-2) and J usage is TRBJ2-1; the D gene is possibly TRBD1 (6 bases). Germline V lookup: CDR1 LGHDT, CDR2 YNNKEL (reference sequence). Trimming removed 6 bases from V and 5 bases from J, with 17 bases in between. The length of the CDR3 is 15 residues. This CDR3 is CASRLTGTLDNEQFF. For the CDR3, the DNA is TGTGCCAGCAGACTTACCGGGACATTAGACAATGAGCAGTTCTTC.

This chain connects TRBV6-2 or TRBV6-3 to TRBJ1-2; D perhaps matches TRBD1 (5 bases). Germline V gene data show CDR1 as MNHEY and CDR2 as SVGEGT. This CDR3 contains 13 residues. Trimming cost V 0 bases and J 6 bases, with 8 bases left between them. Here the CDR3 reads CASSYSRQNGYTF. The CDR3 nucleotides are TGTGCCAGCAGTTACTCGCGACAGAATGGCTACACCTTC.

This rearrangement joins TRBV4-2 to TRBJ2-1; D might be TRBD2 (5 bases). This CDR3 is 17 amino acids long. Trimming removed 0 bases at V and 6 bases at J, with 18 bases between. Germline lookup yields CDR1 LGHNA and CDR2 YNFKEQ. In DNA, the CDR3 is TGTGCCAGCAGCCAAGATTCCCCGAGGGCCCATTCCAATGAGCAGTTCTTC. Its protein product is CASSQDSPRAHSNEQFF.

About this clone itself: Other DNA sequences of this sample code for an identical CDR3. The V call is TRBV5-1, the J call TRBJ2-5; TRBD1 aligns across 7 bases. The CDR3 is 15 residues long. Germline assignment: CDR1 SGHRS and CDR2 YFSETQ. Unmatched junction bases numbered 3, after V lost 0 bases and J lost 1 base. The CDR3 is CASSLAPGGQETQYF. The DNA of the CDR3 is TGCGCCAGCAGCTTGGCCCCAGGGGGCCAAGAGACCCAGTACTTC.

This clone was counted ten times or more. The chain uses TRBV25-1 and TRBJ2-7; possibly TRBD1 for D (6 bases). The V gene's germline CDR1 is MGHDK and CDR2 SYGVNS. The ends were cut back, 3 bases at V and 5 bases at J, with 11 bases in the middle. There are 13 residues in the CDR3. This CDR3 reads CASSDGQRNEQYF. Here the CDR3 DNA reads TGTGCCAGCAGTGACGGACAGCGAAACGAGCAGTACTTC.

This clone was recorded once. The gene calls are TRBV19 and TRBJ2-1, with D maybe TRBD1 (6 bases). CDR3 length: 16 residues. The V gene's germline CDR1 is LNHDA and CDR2 SQIVND (reference sequence). V was shortened by 0 bases and J by 2 bases, with 11 bases between the two germline ends. CDR3 bases: TGTGCCAGTAGTATAGATGGAGGACAGCCCTACAATGAGCAGTTCTTC. Its translation: CASSIDGGQPYNEQFF. The variable domain in full, completed from reference TRBV19 and TRBJ2-1, reads DGGITQSPKYLFRKEGQNVTLSCEQNLNHDAMYWYRQDPGQGLRLIYYSQIVNDFQKGDIAEGYSVSREKKESFPLTVTSAQKNPTAFYLCASSIDGGQPYNEQFFGPGTRLTVL.

This rearrangement joins TRBV9 to TRBJ2-3, with 10 positions matching TRBD2. Germline V gene sequence: CDR1 SGDLS, CDR2 YYNGEE. The junction had 3 bases not matched to a gene; V was cut back by 2 bases and J by 0 bases. The CDR3 sequence is 16 residues long. In nucleotides, the CDR3 is TGTGCCAGCAGCGTTACGGGACTAGCGAGCACAGATACGCAGTATTTT. Translated, it gives CASSVTGLASTDTQYF.

J is TRBJ2-7 and V is TRBV4-3; D ambiguous. V gave up 1 base and J gave up 2 bases, with 12 bases separating them. CDR1 LGHNA and CDR2 YSLEER come from the germline V gene. The CDR3 length is 15 residues. The CDR3 nucleotides read TGCGCCAGCAGCCAAGCACCCTACGTTACCTACGAGCAGTACTTC. It translates to CASSQAPYVTYEQYF.

J is TRBJ2-2 and V is TRBV5-1; 9 bases are a match to TRBD2. Trimming removed 1 base from V and 3 bases from J; junction bases left unmatched: 4. CDR1 is SGHRS and CDR2 is YFSETQ in the germline V gene. CDR3 size: 16 residues. The CDR3 reads CASSLSGGRDTGELFF. The DNA of the CDR3 is TGCGCCAGCAGCTTGAGCGGGGGGCGAGACACCGGGGAGCTGTTTTTT. Full variable domain (missing parts from reference TRBV5-1 and TRBJ2-2): KAGVTQTPRYLIKTRGQQVTLSCSPISGHRSVSWYQQTPGQGLQFLFEYFSETQRNKGNFPGRFSGRQFSNSRSEMNVSTLELGDSALYLCASSLSGGRDTGELFFGEGSRLTVL.

The CDR3 DNA follows: TGTGCCAGCAGCTTAGTAGGATTTACAGGGGAAGAGACCCAGTACTTC. This encodes CASSLVGFTGEETQYF. The rearrangement links TRBV7-9 to TRBJ2-5; 7 nucleotides align to TRBD1. The CDR3 is 16 residues long. Germline lookup yields CDR1 SEHNR and CDR2 FQNEAQ (reference sequence). The V gene end was trimmed by 1 base and the J gene end by 3 bases; junction bases not matched to a gene: 8. Based on the CDR3 plus reference TRBV7-9 and TRBJ2-5, the full variable domain is DTGVSQNPRHKITKRGQNVTFRCDPISEHNRLYWYRQTLGQGPEFLTYFQNEAQLEKSRLLSDRFSAERPKGSFSTLEIQRTEQGDSAMYLCASSLVGFTGEETQYFGPGTRLLVL.

The genes are TRBV5-1 and TRBJ2-7; possibly TRBD1 for D (5 bases). Deletions cut 1 base from V and 11 bases from J, with 10 bases between. This CDR3 region has 11 residues. CDR1 is SGHRS and CDR2 is YFSETQ in the germline V gene. The DNA for the CDR3 is TGCGCCAGCAGCTTGACAGGAAGAAAGTACTTC. It codes for CASSLTGRKYF.

The gene calls are TRBV30 and TRBJ2-1; 7 nucleotides align to TRBD1. V shed 5 bases, J shed 2 bases, and the junction held 12 bases outside the gene matches. The CDR3 totals 16 residues. CDR1 is GTSNPN, CDR2 SVGIG, per germline (reference sequence). CDR3 sequence: CAWSNKAQGAYNEQFF. The CDR3 region has the DNA TGTGCCTGGTCTAACAAAGCTCAGGGGGCCTACAATGAGCAGTTCTTC.